This T cell receptor (beta chain) came from a study of T cells in Graves' hyperthyroidism and ophthalmopathy. Notes on the study in general: Classification by a 13 V-J model distinguished ophthalmopathy from stable hyperthyroidism. Most thyroid clonotypes with frequency above 0.001 were detected in blood.

TCR beta CDR3 regions were amplified from RNA transcripts. The TCR CDR3 first-round RT-PCR relied on the HTBI primer set. One entry per CDR3 protein, called by TCRdb with MiXCR from the multiplex PCR reads. The sample records 500,000 to 800,000 distinct CDR3 sequences, 40% to 55% being singletons. This clonotype was detected only a few times. Its antigen is undetermined. A junction end diverges from the germline sequence, so it may reflect a read error. The sequence derives from an adult man with Graves' disease, either hyperthyroidism or ophthalmopathy (not recorded which). The sequencing sample was made of peripheral blood or thyroid tissue (not recorded which).

CDR3 sequence (DNA): TGTGCCAGCAGTTACGTGTGGGGGGCGAGCACTGAAGCTTTCTTT. Encoded protein: CASSYVWGASTEAFF. This chain links TRBV10-2 with TRBJ1-1; possibly TRBD1 for D (6 bases). The CDR3 covers 15 residues. Per the germline V gene, CDR1 is WSHSY and CDR2 is SAAADI.